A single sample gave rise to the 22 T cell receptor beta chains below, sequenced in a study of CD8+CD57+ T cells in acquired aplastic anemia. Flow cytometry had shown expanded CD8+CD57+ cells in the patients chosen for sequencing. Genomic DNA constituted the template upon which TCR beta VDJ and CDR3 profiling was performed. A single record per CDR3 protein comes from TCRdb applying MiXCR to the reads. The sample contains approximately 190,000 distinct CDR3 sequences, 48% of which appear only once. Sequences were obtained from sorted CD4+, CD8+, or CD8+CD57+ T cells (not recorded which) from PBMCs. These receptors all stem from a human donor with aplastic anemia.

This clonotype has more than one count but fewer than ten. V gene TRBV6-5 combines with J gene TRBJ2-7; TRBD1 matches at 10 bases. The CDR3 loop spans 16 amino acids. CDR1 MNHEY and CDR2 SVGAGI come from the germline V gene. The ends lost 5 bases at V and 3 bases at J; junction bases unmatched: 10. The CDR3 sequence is CASSVQIGTGVYEQYF. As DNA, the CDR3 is TGTGCCAGCAGTGTTCAAATCGGGACAGGGGTCTACGAGCAGTACTTC.

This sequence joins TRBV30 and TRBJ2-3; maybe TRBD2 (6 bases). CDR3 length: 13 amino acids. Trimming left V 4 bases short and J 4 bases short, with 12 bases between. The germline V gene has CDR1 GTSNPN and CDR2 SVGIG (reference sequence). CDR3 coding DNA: TGTGCCTGGATGGTGGGAGGAGCAGATACGCAGTATTTT. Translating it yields CAWMVGGADTQYF.

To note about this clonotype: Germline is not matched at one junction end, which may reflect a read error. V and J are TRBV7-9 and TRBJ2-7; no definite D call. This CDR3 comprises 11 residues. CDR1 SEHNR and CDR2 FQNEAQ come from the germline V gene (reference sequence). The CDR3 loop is CATSTGPEQYF. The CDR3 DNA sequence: TGTGCCACCAGCACCGGGCCCGAGCAGTACTTC. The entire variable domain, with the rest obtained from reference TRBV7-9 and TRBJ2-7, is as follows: DTGVSQNPRHKITKRGQNVTFRCDPISEHNRLYWYRQTLGQGPEFLTYFQNEAQLEKSRLLSDRFSAERPKGSFSTLEIQRTEQGDSAMYLCATSTGPEQYFGPGTRLTVT.

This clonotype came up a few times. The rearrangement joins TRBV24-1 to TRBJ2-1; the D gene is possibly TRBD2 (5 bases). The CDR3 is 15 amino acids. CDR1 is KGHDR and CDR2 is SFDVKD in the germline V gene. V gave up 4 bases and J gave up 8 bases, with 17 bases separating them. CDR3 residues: CATSDRLEAIDEQFF. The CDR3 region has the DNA TGTGCCACCAGTGACCGACTGGAGGCTATCGATGAGCAGTTCTTC.

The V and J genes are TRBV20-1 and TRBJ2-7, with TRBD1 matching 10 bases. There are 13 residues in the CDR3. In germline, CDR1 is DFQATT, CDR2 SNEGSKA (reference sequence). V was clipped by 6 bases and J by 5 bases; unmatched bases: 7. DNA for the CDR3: TGCAGTGCCAGGGAAGGGACAGGGGACGAGCAGTACTTC. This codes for CSAREGTGDEQYF.

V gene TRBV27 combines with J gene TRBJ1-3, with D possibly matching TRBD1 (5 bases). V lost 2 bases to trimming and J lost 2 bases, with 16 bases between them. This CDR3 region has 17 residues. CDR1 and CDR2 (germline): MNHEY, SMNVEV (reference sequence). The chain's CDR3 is CASSLRAGTTAGNTIYF. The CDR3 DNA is TGTGCCAGCAGTTTAAGGGCAGGGACCACCGCTGGAAACACCATATATTTT.

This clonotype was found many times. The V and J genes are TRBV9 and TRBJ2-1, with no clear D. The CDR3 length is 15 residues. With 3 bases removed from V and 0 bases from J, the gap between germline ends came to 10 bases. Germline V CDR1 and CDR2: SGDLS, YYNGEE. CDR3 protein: CASSGPGSSYNEQFF. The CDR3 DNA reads TGTGCCAGCAGCGGTCCAGGTAGCTCCTACAATGAGCAGTTCTTC.

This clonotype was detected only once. Here the CDR3 reads CASSEPLEGTGGGNQPQHF. DNA of the CDR3: TGTGCCAGCAGTGAACCTCTTGAAGGGACAGGGGGTGGCAATCAGCCCCAGCATTTT. The chain couples TRBV25-1 to TRBJ1-5, with TRBD1 matching 11 bases. V gave up 2 bases and J gave up 2 bases; unmatched junction bases: 11. Per the germline V gene, CDR1 is MGHDK and CDR2 is SYGVNS. CDR3 length: 19 amino acids.

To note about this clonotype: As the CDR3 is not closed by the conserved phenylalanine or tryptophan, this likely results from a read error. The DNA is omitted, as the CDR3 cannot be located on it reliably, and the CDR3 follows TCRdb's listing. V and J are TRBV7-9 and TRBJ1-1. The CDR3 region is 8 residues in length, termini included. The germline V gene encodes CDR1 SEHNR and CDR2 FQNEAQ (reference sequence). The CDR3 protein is CASSLGVK.

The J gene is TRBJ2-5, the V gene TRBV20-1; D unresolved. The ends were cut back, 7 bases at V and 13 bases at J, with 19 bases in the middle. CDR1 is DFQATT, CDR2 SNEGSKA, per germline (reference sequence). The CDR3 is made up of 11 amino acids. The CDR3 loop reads CSVARERVGYF. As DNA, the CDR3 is TGCAGTGTCGCCCGAGAACGTGTTGGGTACTTC.

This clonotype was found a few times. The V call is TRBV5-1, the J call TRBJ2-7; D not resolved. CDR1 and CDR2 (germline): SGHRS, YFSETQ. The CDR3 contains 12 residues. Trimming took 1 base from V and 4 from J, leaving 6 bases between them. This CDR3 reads CASSLTVYEQYF. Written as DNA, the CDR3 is TGCGCCAGCAGCTTGACAGTTTACGAGCAGTACTTC. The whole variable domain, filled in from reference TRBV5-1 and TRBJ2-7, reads KAGVTQTPRYLIKTRGQQVTLSCSPISGHRSVSWYQQTPGQGLQFLFEYFSETQRNKGNFPGRFSGRQFSNSRSEMNVSTLELGDSALYLCASSLTVYEQYFGPGTRLTVT.

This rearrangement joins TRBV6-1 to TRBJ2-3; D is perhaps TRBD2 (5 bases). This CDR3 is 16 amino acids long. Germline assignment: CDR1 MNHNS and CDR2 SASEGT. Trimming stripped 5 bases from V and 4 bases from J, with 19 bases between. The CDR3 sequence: CASSRRHHAGADTQYF. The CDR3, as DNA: TGTGCCAGCAGTCGCCGCCATCACGCCGGGGCAGATACGCAGTATTTT.

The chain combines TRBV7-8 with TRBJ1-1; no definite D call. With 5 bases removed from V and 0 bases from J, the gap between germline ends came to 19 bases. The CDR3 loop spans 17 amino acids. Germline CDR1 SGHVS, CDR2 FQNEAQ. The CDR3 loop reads CASSGRPARRMNTEAFF. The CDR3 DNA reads TGTGCCAGCAGCGGACGGCCTGCTAGAAGGATGAACACTGAAGCTTTCTTT.

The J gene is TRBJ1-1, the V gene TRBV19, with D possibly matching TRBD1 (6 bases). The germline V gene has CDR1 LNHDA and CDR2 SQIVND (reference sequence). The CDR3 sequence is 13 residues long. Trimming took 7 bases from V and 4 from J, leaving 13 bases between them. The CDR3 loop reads CASTPKDSTEAFF. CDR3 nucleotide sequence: TGTGCCAGTACTCCCAAGGACAGCACTGAAGCTTTCTTT.

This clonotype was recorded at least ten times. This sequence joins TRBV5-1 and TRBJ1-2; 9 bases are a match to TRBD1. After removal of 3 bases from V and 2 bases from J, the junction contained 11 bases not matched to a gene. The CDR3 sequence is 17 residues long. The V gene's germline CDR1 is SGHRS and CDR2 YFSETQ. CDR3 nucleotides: TGCGCCAGCAGCTCAAAGGACAGGGGCTACTCAAACTATGGCTACACCTTC. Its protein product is CASSSKDRGYSNYGYTF.

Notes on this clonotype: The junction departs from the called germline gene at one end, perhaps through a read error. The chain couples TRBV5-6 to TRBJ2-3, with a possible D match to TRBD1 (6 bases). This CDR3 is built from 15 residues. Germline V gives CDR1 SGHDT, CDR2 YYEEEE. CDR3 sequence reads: CASSLDRGDTGTQYF. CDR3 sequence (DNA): TGTGCCAGCAGCCTTGACAGAGGGGACACAGGTACGCAGTATTTT.

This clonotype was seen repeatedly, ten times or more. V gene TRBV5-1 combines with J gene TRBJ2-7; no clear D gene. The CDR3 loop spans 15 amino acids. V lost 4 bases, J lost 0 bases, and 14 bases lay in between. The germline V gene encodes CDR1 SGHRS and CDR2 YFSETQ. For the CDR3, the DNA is TGCGCCAGCAGCATCCAATCTAGTAGCTCCTACGAGCAGTACTTC. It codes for CASSIQSSSSYEQYF.

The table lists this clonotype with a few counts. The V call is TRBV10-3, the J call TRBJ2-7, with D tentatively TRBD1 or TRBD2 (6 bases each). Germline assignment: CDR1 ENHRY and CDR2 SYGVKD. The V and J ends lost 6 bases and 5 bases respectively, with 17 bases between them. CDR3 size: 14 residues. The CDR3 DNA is TGTGCCATCAGCGGAGGGATCGGGGGCGACGAGCAGTACTTC. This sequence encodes CAISGGIGGDEQYF.

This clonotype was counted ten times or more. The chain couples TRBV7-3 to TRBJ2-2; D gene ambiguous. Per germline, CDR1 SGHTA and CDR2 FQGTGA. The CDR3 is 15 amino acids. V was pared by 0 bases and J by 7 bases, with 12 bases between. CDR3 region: CASSLTPLKGGELFF. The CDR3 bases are TGTGCCAGCAGCTTAACTCCTTTAAAGGGCGGGGAGCTGTTTTTT.

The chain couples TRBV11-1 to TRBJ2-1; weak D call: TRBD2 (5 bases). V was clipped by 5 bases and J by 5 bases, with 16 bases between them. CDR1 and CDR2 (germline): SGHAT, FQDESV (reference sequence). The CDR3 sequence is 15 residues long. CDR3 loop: CASSLPGYGDNEQFF. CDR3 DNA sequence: TGTGCCAGCAGCCTACCCGGGTACGGGGACAATGAGCAGTTCTTC.

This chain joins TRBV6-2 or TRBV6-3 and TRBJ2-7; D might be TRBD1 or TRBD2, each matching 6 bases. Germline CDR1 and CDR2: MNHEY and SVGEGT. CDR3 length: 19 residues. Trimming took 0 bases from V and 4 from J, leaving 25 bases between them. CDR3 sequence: CASSYSNRGGGGGVYEQYF. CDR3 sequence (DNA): TGTGCCAGCAGTTACTCGAATAGAGGGGGAGGCGGAGGAGTTTACGAGCAGTACTTC.

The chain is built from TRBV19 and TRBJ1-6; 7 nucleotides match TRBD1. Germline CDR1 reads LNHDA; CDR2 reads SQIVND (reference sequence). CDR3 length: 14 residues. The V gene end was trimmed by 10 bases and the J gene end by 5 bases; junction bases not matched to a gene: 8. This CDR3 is CATSTGQNNSPLHF. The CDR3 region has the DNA TGTGCCACCTCCACGGGACAGAATAATTCACCCCTCCACTTT. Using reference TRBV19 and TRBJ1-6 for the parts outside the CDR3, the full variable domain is DGGITQSPKYLFRKEGQNVTLSCEQNLNHDAMYWYRQDPGQGLRLIYYSQIVNDFQKGDIAEGYSVSREKKESFPLTVTSAQKNPTAFYLCATSTGQNNSPLHFGNGTRLTVT.